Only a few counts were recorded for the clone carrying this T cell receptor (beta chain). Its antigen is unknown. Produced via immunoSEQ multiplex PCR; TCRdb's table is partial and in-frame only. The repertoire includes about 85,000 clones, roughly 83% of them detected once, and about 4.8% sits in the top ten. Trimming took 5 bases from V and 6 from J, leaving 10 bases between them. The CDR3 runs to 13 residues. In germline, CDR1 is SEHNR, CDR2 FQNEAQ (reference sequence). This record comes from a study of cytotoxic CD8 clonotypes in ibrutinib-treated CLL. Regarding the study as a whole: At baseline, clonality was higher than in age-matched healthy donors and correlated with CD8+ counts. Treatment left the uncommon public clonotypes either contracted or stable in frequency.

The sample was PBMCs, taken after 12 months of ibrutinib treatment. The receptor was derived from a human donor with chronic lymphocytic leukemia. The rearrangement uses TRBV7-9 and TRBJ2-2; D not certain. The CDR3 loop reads CASSPHSSGELFF. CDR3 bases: TGTGCCAGCAGCCCCCACTCATCCGGGGAGCTGTTTTTT. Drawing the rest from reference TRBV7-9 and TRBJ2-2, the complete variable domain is DTGVSQNPRHKITKRGQNVTFRCDPISEHNRLYWYRQTLGQGPEFLTYFQNEAQLEKSRLLSDRFSAERPKGSFSTLEIQRTEQGDSAMYLCASSPHSSGELFFGEGSRLTVL.